The 5 T cell receptor beta chains reported below all come from one sample, sequenced in a study of T cell responses to AZD1222 COVID-19 vaccine. Generated by immunoSEQ multiplex PCR, the TCRdb table keeps only in-frame clones and is missing some. The data show tens of thousands of clones, 87% seen once. The material sequenced was peripheral blood, taken 28 days after the second AZD1222 dose. The receptors shown here come from an adult who received the AZD1222 COVID-19 vaccine.

This clone was counted a single time. The genes are TRBV4-1 and TRBJ1-5; D not certain. CDR1 is MGHRA, CDR2 YSYEKL, per germline. The V end was cut by 1 base, the J end by 2 bases, with 12 bases between. The CDR3 totals 16 residues. CDR3 nucleotide sequence: TGCGCCAGCAGCCAAGGTTGGCAGTCCGGCAATCAGCCCCAGCATTTT. Residues: CASSQGWQSGNQPQHF.

The sample holds one count of this clone. The chain is built from TRBV3-1 (or the pseudogene TRBV3-2) and TRBJ1-2, with 9 bases matching TRBD1. V trimming: 4 bases; J trimming: 8 bases; junction bases outside the gene matches: 11. The germline V gene encodes CDR1 LGHDT and CDR2 YNNKEL (reference sequence). The CDR3 runs 15 residues. CDR3 bases: TGTGCCAGCAGCCGTGGGACAGGGAAAGAAGTGGGCTACACCTTC. Its translation is CASSRGTGKEVGYTF.

V and J are TRBV24-1 and TRBJ1-1, with TRBD1 identical over 9 bases. Per the germline V gene, CDR1 is KGHDR and CDR2 is SFDVKD. J was trimmed by 10 bases and V by 3 bases; bases with no gene match: 5. This CDR3 comprises 13 residues. CDR3 in amino acids: CATSDGDRDSAFF. For the CDR3, the DNA is TGTGCCACCAGTGATGGGGACAGGGATTCAGCTTTCTTT.

The chain is built from TRBV5-4 and TRBJ2-6, with 10 positions matching TRBD1. Per germline, CDR1 SGHNT and CDR2 YYREEE (reference sequence). The junction had 6 bases not matched to a gene; V was cut back by 4 bases and J by 2 bases. The CDR3 loop spans 17 amino acids. DNA for the CDR3: TGTGCCAGCAGCCAGGACAGGGGGTCCCCTGGGGCCAACGTCCTGACTTTC. The encoded protein is CASSQDRGSPGANVLTF.

The chain links TRBV9 to TRBJ2-7; 7 bases match TRBD1. V shed 0 bases and J 4 bases; nucleotides not matched to a gene: 10. In germline, CDR1 is SGDLS, CDR2 YYNGEE. This CDR3 region has 16 residues. The CDR3 DNA reads as TGTGCCAGCAGCGTAGGTGGGACAGTAGGAGATTACGAGCAGTACTTC. Residues: CASSVGGTVGDYEQYF.